Listed below are T cell receptor beta chains from one sample, sequenced in a study of regulatory T cells in long-lasting Graves disease. Each CDR3 protein gets one entry after TCRdb re-called the multiplex PCR reads with MiXCR. The sample carries hundreds of thousands of distinct CDR3 sequences, about 16% recorded once. The specimen comprised peripheral blood mononuclear cells (PBMCs), sampled at new diagnosis, from a patient treated with antithyroid drugs. These receptors originate from a female donor with Graves disease. CDR3s include the opening cysteine and the closing phenylalanine or tryptophan. D genes are given only for firm matches. Only some rows state a clone size, as once, few, many or a class for expanded clones.

cdr3_length: 15
j_call: TRBJ1-2
clone_size: many
d_call: NA
v_call: TRBV28
cdr3_aa: CASSFPHMGNYGYTF
cdr3_nt: TGTGCCAGCAGTTTTCCCCACATGGGGAACTATGGCTACACCTTC

cdr3_length: 16
j_call: TRBJ2-5
clone_size: many
d_call: NA
v_call: TRBV28
cdr3_aa: CASSSPPRPIQETQYF
cdr3_nt: TGTGCCAGCAGTTCCCCCCCCCGGCCGATCCAAGAGACCCAGTACTTC

cdr3_length: 12
j_call: TRBJ2-5
clone_size: many
d_call: NA
v_call: TRBV7-2
cdr3_aa: CASSLGMETQYF
cdr3_nt: TGTGCCAGCAGCTTAGGGATGGAGACCCAGTACTTC

cdr3_length: 18
j_call: TRBJ1-4
clone_size: NA
d_call: TRBD1
v_call: TRBV28
cdr3_aa: CASSLRTGDDSTNEKLFF
cdr3_nt: TGTGCCAGCAGTTTAAGGACAGGGGATGACTCGACTAATGAAAAACTGTTTTTT

cdr3_length: 12
j_call: TRBJ2-7
clone_size: many
d_call: TRBD2
v_call: TRBV4-2
cdr3_aa: CASSHGGSEQYF
cdr3_nt: TGTGCCAGCAGCCACGGGGGGAGCGAGCAGTACTTC

cdr3_length: 15
j_call: TRBJ2-5
clone_size: many
d_call: NA
v_call: TRBV18
cdr3_aa: CASSRTTRNGETQYF
cdr3_nt: TGTGCCAGCTCACGAACGACTCGAAACGGCGAGACCCAGTACTTC

cdr3_length: 15
j_call: TRBJ1-5
clone_size: many
d_call: TRBD1
v_call: TRBV5-5
cdr3_aa: CASSLWTGSNQPQHF
cdr3_nt: TGTGCCAGCAGCCTTTGGACAGGAAGCAATCAGCCCCAGCATTTT

cdr3_length: 13
j_call: TRBJ2-3
clone_size: many
d_call: NA
v_call: TRBV12-3/TRBV12-4
cdr3_aa: CASSMLSSDTQYF
cdr3_nt: TGTGCCAGCAGTATGCTATCCTCAGATACGCAGTATTTT

cdr3_length: 16
j_call: TRBJ1-1
clone_size: many
d_call: NA
v_call: TRBV13
cdr3_aa: CASSLEGRAGSVEAFF
cdr3_nt: TGTGCCAGCAGCTTAGAAGGTCGGGCCGGGTCCGTAGAAGCTTTCTTT

cdr3_length: 15
j_call: TRBJ2-3
clone_size: many
d_call: NA
v_call: TRBV13
cdr3_aa: CASTNRGDGPDTQYF
cdr3_nt: TGTGCCAGCACCAATAGGGGGGACGGTCCAGATACGCAGTATTTT

cdr3_length: 16
j_call: TRBJ2-1
clone_size: NA
d_call: NA
v_call: TRBV6-5
cdr3_aa: CASSYLDTLRYNEQFF
cdr3_nt: TGTGCCAGCAGTTACCTCGACACCCTACGCTACAATGAGCAGTTCTTC

cdr3_length: 15
j_call: TRBJ2-3
clone_size: many
d_call: TRBD1
v_call: TRBV7-2
cdr3_aa: CASRGQGTSTDTQYF
cdr3_nt: TGTGCCAGCCGGGGACAGGGGACTAGCACAGATACGCAGTATTTT

cdr3_length: 13
j_call: TRBJ2-4
clone_size: many
d_call: NA
v_call: TRBV6-2/TRBV6-3
cdr3_aa: CASSLNSGNIQYF
cdr3_nt: TGTGCCAGCAGTTTGAACAGTGGGAACATTCAGTACTTC

cdr3_length: 12
j_call: TRBJ2-1
clone_size: many
d_call: NA
v_call: TRBV7-9
cdr3_aa: CASSLQDNEQFF
cdr3_nt: TGTGCCAGCAGCTTGCAGGACAATGAGCAGTTCTTC

cdr3_length: 11
j_call: TRBJ2-1
clone_size: many
d_call: NA
v_call: TRBV2
cdr3_aa: CASILINEQFF
cdr3_nt: TGTGCCAGCATCTTGATCAATGAGCAGTTCTTC

cdr3_length: 14
j_call: TRBJ1-1
clone_size: NA
d_call: TRBD1
v_call: TRBV19
cdr3_aa: CASTTPRTGAKAFF
cdr3_nt: TGTGCCAGCACTACCCCCCGGACAGGGGCAAAAGCTTTCTTT

cdr3_length: 18
j_call: TRBJ1-5
clone_size: many
d_call: NA
v_call: TRBV6-5
cdr3_aa: CASSYLVGSAAGRQPQHF
cdr3_nt: TGTGCCAGCAGTTACTTAGTAGGGTCGGCCGCTGGTCGGCAGCCCCAGCATTTT

cdr3_length: 13
j_call: TRBJ1-4
clone_size: few
d_call: TRBD1
v_call: TRBV10-3
cdr3_aa: CAIRGQGGEKLFF
cdr3_nt: TGTGCCATCAGGGGACAGGGTGGGGAAAAACTGTTTTTT

cdr3_length: 13
j_call: TRBJ2-3
clone_size: many
d_call: TRBD2
v_call: TRBV20-1
cdr3_aa: CSVAGSSTDTQYF
cdr3_nt: TGCAGTGTAGCGGGATCGAGCACAGATACGCAGTATTTT

cdr3_length: 12
j_call: TRBJ2-3
clone_size: many
d_call: NA
v_call: TRBV14
cdr3_aa: CASSRNTDTQYF
cdr3_nt: TGTGCCAGCAGCCGAAACACAGATACGCAGTATTTT

cdr3_length: 13
j_call: TRBJ1-1
clone_size: many
d_call: NA
v_call: TRBV20-1
cdr3_aa: CSVSDRRNTEAFF
cdr3_nt: TGCAGTGTATCAGACAGGAGGAACACTGAAGCTTTCTTT

cdr3_length: 17
j_call: TRBJ1-5
clone_size: NA
d_call: NA
v_call: TRBV4-1
cdr3_aa: CASSQEKTAKINQPQHF
cdr3_nt: TGCGCCAGCAGCCAAGAGAAGACAGCAAAGATCAATCAGCCCCAGCATTTT

cdr3_length: 15
j_call: TRBJ2-2
clone_size: many
d_call: TRBD1
v_call: TRBV6-5
cdr3_aa: CASSYDRGPPGELFF
cdr3_nt: TGTGCCAGCAGTTATGACAGGGGACCACCCGGGGAGCTGTTTTTT

cdr3_length: 12
j_call: TRBJ1-1
clone_size: many
d_call: NA
v_call: TRBV12-3/TRBV12-4
cdr3_aa: CASIAPWAEAFF
cdr3_nt: TGTGCCAGCATAGCGCCCTGGGCTGAAGCTTTCTTT

cdr3_length: 15
j_call: TRBJ1-4
clone_size: many
d_call: TRBD1
v_call: TRBV7-9
cdr3_aa: CASSLTGTADEKLFF
cdr3_nt: TGTGCCAGCAGCCTAACCGGGACAGCAGATGAAAAACTGTTTTTT